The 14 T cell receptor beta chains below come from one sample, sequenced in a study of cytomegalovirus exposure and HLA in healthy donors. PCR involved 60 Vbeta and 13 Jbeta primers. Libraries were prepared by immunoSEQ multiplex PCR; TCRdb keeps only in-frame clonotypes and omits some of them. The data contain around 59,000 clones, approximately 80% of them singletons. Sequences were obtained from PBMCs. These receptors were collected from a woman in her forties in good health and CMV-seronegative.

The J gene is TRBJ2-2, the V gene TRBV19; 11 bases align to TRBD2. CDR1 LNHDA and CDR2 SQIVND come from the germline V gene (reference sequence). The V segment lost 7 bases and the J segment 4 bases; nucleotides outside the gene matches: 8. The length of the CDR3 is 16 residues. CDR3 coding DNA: TGTGCCAGTATTGATAGCGGGAGGGCCGGCACCGGGGAGCTGTTTTTT. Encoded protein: CASIDSGRAGTGELFF. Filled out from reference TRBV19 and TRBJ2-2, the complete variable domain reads DGGITQSPKYLFRKEGQNVTLSCEQNLNHDAMYWYRQDPGQGLRLIYYSQIVNDFQKGDIAEGYSVSREKKESFPLTVTSAQKNPTAFYLCASIDSGRAGTGELFFGEGSRLTVL.

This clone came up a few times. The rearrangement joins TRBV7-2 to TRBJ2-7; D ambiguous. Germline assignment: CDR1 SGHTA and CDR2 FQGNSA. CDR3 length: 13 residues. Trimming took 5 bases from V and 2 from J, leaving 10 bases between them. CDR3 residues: CASSLTRAYEQYF. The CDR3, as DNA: TGTGCCAGCAGCCTCACACGTGCCTACGAGCAGTACTTC.

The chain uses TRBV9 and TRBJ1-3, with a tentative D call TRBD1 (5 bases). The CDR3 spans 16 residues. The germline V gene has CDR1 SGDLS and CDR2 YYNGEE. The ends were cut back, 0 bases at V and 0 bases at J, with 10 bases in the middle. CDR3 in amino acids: CASSVGQDISGNTIYF. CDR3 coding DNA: TGTGCCAGCAGCGTAGGGCAGGACATCTCTGGAAACACCATATATTTT.

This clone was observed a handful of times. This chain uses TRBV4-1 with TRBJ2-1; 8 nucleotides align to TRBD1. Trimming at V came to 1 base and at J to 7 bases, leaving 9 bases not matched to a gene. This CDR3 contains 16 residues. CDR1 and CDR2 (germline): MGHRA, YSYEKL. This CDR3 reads CASSQALTGGWNEQFF. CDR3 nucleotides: TGCGCCAGCAGCCAAGCGTTAACAGGGGGGTGGAATGAGCAGTTCTTC.

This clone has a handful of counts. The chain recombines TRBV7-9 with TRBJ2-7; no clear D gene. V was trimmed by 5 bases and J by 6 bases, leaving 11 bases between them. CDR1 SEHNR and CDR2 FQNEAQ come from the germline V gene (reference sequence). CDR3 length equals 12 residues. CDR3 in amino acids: CASSELASEQYF. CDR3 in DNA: TGTGCCAGCAGCGAATTGGCTTCCGAGCAGTACTTC.

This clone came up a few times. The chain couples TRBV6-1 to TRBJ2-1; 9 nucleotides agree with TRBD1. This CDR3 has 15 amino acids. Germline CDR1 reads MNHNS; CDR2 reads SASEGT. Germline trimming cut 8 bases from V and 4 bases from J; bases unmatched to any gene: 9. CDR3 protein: CASHLGQGPYNEQFF. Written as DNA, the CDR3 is TGTGCCAGCCATTTGGGACAGGGCCCGTACAATGAGCAGTTCTTC.

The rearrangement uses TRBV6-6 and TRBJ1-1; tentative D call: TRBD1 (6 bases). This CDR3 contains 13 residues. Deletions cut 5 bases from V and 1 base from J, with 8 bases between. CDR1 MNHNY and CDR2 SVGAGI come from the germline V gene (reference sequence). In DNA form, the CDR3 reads TGTGCCAGCAGTGGGACAAAGAACACTGAAGCTTTCTTT. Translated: CASSGTKNTEAFF.

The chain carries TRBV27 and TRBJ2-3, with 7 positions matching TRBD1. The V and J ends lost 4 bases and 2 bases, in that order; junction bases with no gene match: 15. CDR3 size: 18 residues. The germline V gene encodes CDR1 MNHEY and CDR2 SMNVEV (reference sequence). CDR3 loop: CASSSLRGGAGPTDTQYF. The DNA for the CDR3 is TGTGCCAGCAGTTCCCTACGAGGGGGCGCGGGCCCCACAGATACGCAGTATTTT.

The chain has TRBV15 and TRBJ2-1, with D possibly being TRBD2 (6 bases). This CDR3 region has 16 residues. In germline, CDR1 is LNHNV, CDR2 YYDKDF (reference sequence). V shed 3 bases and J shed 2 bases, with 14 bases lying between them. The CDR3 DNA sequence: TGTGCCACCAGCAGCGAGGGACTGCCTCCCTACAATGAGCAGTTCTTC. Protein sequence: CATSSEGLPPYNEQFF.

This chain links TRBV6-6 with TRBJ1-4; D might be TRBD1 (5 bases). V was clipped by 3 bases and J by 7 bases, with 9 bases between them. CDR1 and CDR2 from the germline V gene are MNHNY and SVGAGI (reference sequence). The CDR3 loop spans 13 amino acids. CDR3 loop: CASSYGGGEKLFF. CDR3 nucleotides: TGTGCCAGCAGTTATGGGGGGGGTGAAAAACTGTTTTTT.

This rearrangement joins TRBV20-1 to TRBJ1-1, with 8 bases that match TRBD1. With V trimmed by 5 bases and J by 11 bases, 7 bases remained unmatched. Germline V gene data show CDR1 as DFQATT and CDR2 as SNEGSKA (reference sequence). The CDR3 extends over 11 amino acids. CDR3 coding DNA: TGCAGTGCTGGACACAGGGGGAGGGCTTTCTTT. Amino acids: CSAGHRGRAFF.

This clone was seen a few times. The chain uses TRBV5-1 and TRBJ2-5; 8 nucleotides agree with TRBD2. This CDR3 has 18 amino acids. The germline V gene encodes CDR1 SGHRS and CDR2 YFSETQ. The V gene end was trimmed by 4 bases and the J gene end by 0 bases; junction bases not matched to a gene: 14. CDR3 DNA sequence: TGCGCCAGCAGCGCTTCCCCCGGGGGGGCGGGAAACCAAGAGACCCAGTACTTC. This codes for CASSASPGGAGNQETQYF.

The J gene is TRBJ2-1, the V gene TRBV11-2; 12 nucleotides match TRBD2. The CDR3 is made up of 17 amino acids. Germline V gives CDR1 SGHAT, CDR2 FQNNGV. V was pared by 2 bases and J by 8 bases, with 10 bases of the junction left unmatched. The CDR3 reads CASSLRFSTSGRDEQFF. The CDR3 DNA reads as TGTGCCAGCAGCTTAAGGTTTTCGACTAGCGGGAGAGATGAGCAGTTCTTC.

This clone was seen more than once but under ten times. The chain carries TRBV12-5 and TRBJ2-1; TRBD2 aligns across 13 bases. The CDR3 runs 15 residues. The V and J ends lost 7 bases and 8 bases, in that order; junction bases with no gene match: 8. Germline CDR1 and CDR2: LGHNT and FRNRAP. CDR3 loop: CASVLGTSGIDEQFF. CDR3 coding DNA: TGTGCTAGTGTCCTCGGGACTAGCGGGATAGATGAGCAGTTCTTC. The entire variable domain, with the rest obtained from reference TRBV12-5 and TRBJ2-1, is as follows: DARVTQTPRHKVTEMGQEVTMRCQPILGHNTVFWYRQTMMQGLELLAYFRNRAPLDDSGMPKDRFSAEMPDATLATLKIQPSEPRDSAVYFCASVLGTSGIDEQFFGPGTRLTVL.